Listed below are T cell receptor beta chains from one sample, sequenced in a study of cytomegalovirus exposure and HLA in healthy donors. The repertoire was sequenced with immunoSEQ multiplex PCR; TCRdb's copy has only in-frame clones and lacks some. Among 150,000 or so clones listed, roughly 79% were seen once. Input material: PBMCs. These receptor sequences come from a woman aged 40 to 50 in good health and CMV-seronegative. Each CDR3 is given with its conserved first and last residue. Fields, in order: V gene, CDR3 length, clone size, J gene, D gene, CDR3 DNA, CDR3 protein. D genes are given only for firm matches. A clone size is listed for some rows: how often the clone was seen (once, few, many), or a class if it is expanded.

TRBV6-6	12	.	TRBJ1-2	.	TGTGCCAGCAGTTCTGTTTATTATGGCTACACCTTC	CASSSVYYGYTF
TRBV30	14	.	TRBJ2-3	TRBD2	TGTGCCTGGAATAGCGGGACAAGCACAGATACGCAGTATTTT	CAWNSGTSTDTQYF
TRBV28	15	.	TRBJ2-7	.	TGTGCCAGCAGTTTATCCCGACTTGGAGCCTACGAGCAGTACTTC	CASSLSRLGAYEQYF
TRBV10-3	14	.	TRBJ2-5	TRBD1	TGTGCCATCAGAACTGGACAGGCCGAAGAGACCCAGTACTTC	CAIRTGQAEETQYF
TRBV28	14	once	TRBJ1-4	TRBD1	TGTGCCAGCAGGCGAGGGGGCCCCGGAGAAAAACTGTTTTTT	CASRRGGPGEKLFF
TRBV6-1	15	.	TRBJ1-1	.	TGTGCCAGCAGTGAAGGCTTCAGGGTGAACACTGAAGCTTTCTTT	CASSEGFRVNTEAFF
TRBV27	14	.	TRBJ1-1	TRBD1	TGTGCCAGCAGTCAGCAGGGGGTTTACACTGAAGCTTTCTTT	CASSQQGVYTEAFF
TRBV5-1	14	.	TRBJ2-7	TRBD1	TGCGCCAGCAGGGCCGGGACAGATTCCTACGAGCAGTACTTC	CASRAGTDSYEQYF
TRBV30	13	.	TRBJ2-5	TRBD1	TGTGCCTGGAGGACAGGGAGTACAGAGACCCAGTACTTC	CAWRTGSTETQYF
TRBV19	14	few	TRBJ2-1	.	TGTGCCAGTAGCACAGGGTCCTGGGACAATCAGCAGTTCTTC	CASSTGSWDNQQFF
TRBV7-8	14	once	TRBJ2-3	TRBD2	TGTGCCAGCAGCTTCAGGAAAGACCCTGGGGGGGAGTATTTT	CASSFRKDPGGEYF
TRBV19	14	few	TRBJ1-2	.	TGTGCCAGTAGGCCGCCAGGCCCTAACTATGGCTACACCTTC	CASRPPGPNYGYTF
TRBV19	15	.	TRBJ2-3	TRBD2	TGTGCCAGTAGTTTACTAGCGGGAGACCTGGATACGCAGTATTTT	CASSLLAGDLDTQYF
TRBV18	15	.	TRBJ2-2	TRBD1	TGTGCCAGCTCACCGTGGACAGGGGATACCGGGGAGCTGTTTTTT	CASSPWTGDTGELFF
TRBV11-2	19	.	TRBJ2-7	.	TGTGCCAGCAGCTCCCCCCAGAGCGGGCGGCCCTTTATCAGCTACGAGCAGTACTTC	CASSSPQSGRPFISYEQYF
TRBV27	14	.	TRBJ1-1	.	TGTGCCAGCAGTTTTACGGGGGGCGGCACTGAAGCTTTCTTT	CASSFTGGGTEAFF
TRBV4-3	14	.	TRBJ1-6	.	TGCGCCAGCAGCCAAGACACAGGGAATTCACCCCTCCACTTT	CASSQDTGNSPLHF
TRBV27	19	.	TRBJ2-1	.	TGTGCCAGCAGATTCCTTGGACAGGGGAGCAGCGGGAGTCACAATGAGCAGTTCTTC	CASRFLGQGSSGSHNEQFF
TRBV6-1	16	once	TRBJ1-5	TRBD1	TGTGCCAGCAGTCAAGACCGGACAGGCTCAAATCAGCCCCAGCATTTT	CASSQDRTGSNQPQHF
TRBV21-1	16	.	TRBJ2-7	.	TGTGCCAGCAGCAAATCCGGGACTAGCGGGAGGTACGAGCAGTACTTC	CASSKSGTSGRYEQYF
TRBV6-5	12	.	TRBJ1-1	TRBD1	TGTGCCAGCAGCCCCGGGACAGGGGGTGCTTTCTTT	CASSPGTGGAFF
TRBV7-3	15	.	TRBJ2-2	TRBD1	TGTGCCAGCAGCGGACAGGGATGGGACACCGGGGAGCTGTTTTTT	CASSGQGWDTGELFF
TRBV6-5	14	.	TRBJ1-1	.	TGTGCCAGCAGTTACTGGGGGGTAAACACTGAAGCTTTCTTT	CASSYWGVNTEAFF
TRBV30	12	few	TRBJ1-1	.	TGTGCCTGGAGTGCCGGGAACACTGAAGCTTTCTTT	CAWSAGNTEAFF
TRBV5-5	14	.	TRBJ1-1	TRBD1	TGTGCCAGCAGCTTCCCCACAGGGGGAACTGAAGCTTTCTTT	CASSFPTGGTEAFF
TRBV7-9	15	.	TRBJ2-5	.	TGTGCCAGCAGCTTACCCTTAGCGGTCCAAGAGACCCAGTACTTC	CASSLPLAVQETQYF
TRBV6-1	12	.	TRBJ2-5	.	TGTGCCAGCAGTGAAGGAACGGGGACCCAGTACTTC	CASSEGTGTQYF
TRBV4-1	14	.	TRBJ2-1	TRBD2	TGCGCCAGCAGCCAAGACCGGGGGGGCAATGAGCAGTTCTTC	CASSQDRGGNEQFF
TRBV19	16	.	TRBJ2-7	TRBD1	TGTGCCAGTAGTATAAATATGTGGGACAGTGCCTACGAGCAGTACTTC	CASSINMWDSAYEQYF
TRBV18	15	.	TRBJ2-5	.	TGTGCCAGCTCACCAGTTCAGGGGATAGGGAGAACCCAGTACTTC	CASSPVQGIGRTQYF
TRBV6-4	15	.	TRBJ2-1	TRBD2	TGTGCCAGCAGTGAAGGGGACTATTTTAACAATGAGCAGTTCTTC	CASSEGDYFNNEQFF
TRBV5-1	14	.	TRBJ2-1	TRBD2	TGCGCCAGCAGCAGGACTAGCGGGAGCAATGAGCAGTTCTTC	CASSRTSGSNEQFF
TRBV19	17	.	TRBJ1-3	TRBD1	TGTGCCAGTAGTATCCCCGCTACAGGGGGTAGGAAGGACACCATATATTTT	CASSIPATGGRKDTIYF
TRBV4-1	18	.	TRBJ2-3	TRBD2	TGCGCCAGCAGCCTTGGGACTAGCGGGCGGGACCCTCGGGATACGCAGTATTTT	CASSLGTSGRDPRDTQYF
TRBV9	13	once	TRBJ1-2	.	TGTGCCAGCAGCCCCGGTGAGGGCTATGGCTACACCTTC	CASSPGEGYGYTF
TRBV7-2	15	.	TRBJ1-1	TRBD1	TGTGCCAGCAGCTTATCTTTCGGACAGGTCTGGGAAGCTTTCTTT	CASSLSFGQVWEAFF
TRBV21-1	18	.	TRBJ1-5	.	TGTGCCAGCAGCCCCCCAGGGGACAGGGCAGGGAACAATCAGCCCCAGCATTTT	CASSPPGDRAGNNQPQHF
TRBV13	15	once	TRBJ2-7	TRBD1	TGTGCCAGCTCTGGGGATTACAGGGGGCAAGGCGAGCAGTACTTC	CASSGDYRGQGEQYF
TRBV6-6	15	.	TRBJ1-5	TRBD1	TGTGCCAGCAGTTACCGCACAGGGGGCAATCAGCCCCAGCATTTT	CASSYRTGGNQPQHF
TRBV19	13	.	TRBJ1-5	.	TGTGCCAGTAGTAGGGGCCCGGGTGCGCCCCAGCATTTT	CASSRGPGAPQHF
TRBV7-9	13	.	TRBJ1-2	.	TGTGCCAGCAGCCGCCCGGAGGAATATGGCTACACCTTC	CASSRPEEYGYTF
TRBV28	13	.	TRBJ1-5	.	TGTGCCAGCAGTCTAAAGGGGCTTTGGCCCCAGCATTTT	CASSLKGLWPQHF
TRBV2	13	.	TRBJ1-1	.	TGTGCCAGCAGGATAATGACTACTACTGAAGCTTTCTTT	CASRIMTTTEAFF
TRBV6-4	15	.	TRBJ2-1	.	TGTGCCAGCAGTGTGTTTAGGGAGACGAACAATGAGCAGTTCTTC	CASSVFRETNNEQFF
TRBV5-1	14	.	TRBJ1-5	.	TGCGCCAGCAGCTTGAGCGTTGGCAATCAGCCCCAGCATTTT	CASSLSVGNQPQHF
TRBV6-5	16	.	TRBJ1-4	.	TGTGCCAGCAGTTTCCCCCTGACAGCAACTAATGAAAAACTGTTTTTT	CASSFPLTATNEKLFF